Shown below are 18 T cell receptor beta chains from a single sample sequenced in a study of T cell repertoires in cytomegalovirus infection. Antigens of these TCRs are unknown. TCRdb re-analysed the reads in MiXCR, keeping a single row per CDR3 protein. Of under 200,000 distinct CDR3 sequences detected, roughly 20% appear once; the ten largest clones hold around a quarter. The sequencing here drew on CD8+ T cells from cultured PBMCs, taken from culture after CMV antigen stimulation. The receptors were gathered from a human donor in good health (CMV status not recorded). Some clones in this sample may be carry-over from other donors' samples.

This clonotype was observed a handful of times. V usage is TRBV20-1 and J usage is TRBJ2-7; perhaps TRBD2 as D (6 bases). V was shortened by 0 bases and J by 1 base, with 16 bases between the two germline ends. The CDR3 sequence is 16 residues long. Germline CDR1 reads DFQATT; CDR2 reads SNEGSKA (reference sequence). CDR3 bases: TGCAGTGCTAGAGAAATAAGGGCGGGAAGGTCCTACGAGCAGTACTTC. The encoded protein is CSAREIRAGRSYEQYF.

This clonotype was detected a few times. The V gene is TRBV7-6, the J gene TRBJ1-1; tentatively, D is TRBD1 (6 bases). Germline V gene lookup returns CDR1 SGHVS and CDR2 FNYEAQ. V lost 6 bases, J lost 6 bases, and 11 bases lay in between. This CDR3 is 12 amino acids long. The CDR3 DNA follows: TGTGCCAGCAGTAAACAGGGCCCTGAAGCTTTCTTT. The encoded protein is CASSKQGPEAFF.

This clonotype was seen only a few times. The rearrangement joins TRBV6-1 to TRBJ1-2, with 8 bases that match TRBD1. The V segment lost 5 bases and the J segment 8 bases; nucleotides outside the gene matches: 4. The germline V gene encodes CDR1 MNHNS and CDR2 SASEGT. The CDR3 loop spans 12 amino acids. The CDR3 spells CASSLTGEGYTF. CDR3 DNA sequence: TGTGCCAGCAGTCTGACAGGGGAAGGCTACACCTTC.

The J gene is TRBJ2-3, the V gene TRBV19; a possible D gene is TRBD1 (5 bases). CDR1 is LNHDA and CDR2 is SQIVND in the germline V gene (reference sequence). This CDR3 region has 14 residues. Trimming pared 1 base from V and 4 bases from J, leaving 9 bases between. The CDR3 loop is CASSIGVGADTQYF. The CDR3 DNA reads TGTGCCAGTAGTATAGGTGTAGGGGCAGATACGCAGTATTTT.

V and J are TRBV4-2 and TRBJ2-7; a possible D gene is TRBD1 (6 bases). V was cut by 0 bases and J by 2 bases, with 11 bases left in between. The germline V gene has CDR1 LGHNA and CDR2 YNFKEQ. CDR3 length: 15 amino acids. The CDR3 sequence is CASSQELQGAYEQYF. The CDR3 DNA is TGTGCCAGCAGCCAAGAATTACAGGGTGCCTACGAGCAGTACTTC.

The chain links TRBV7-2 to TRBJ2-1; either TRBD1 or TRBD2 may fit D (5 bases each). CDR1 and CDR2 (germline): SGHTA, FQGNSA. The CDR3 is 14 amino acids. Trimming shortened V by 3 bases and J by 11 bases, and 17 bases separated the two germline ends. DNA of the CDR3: TGTGCCAGCAGCTTGAGTGGGACCGACCCGAAGCAGTTCTTC. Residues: CASSLSGTDPKQFF.

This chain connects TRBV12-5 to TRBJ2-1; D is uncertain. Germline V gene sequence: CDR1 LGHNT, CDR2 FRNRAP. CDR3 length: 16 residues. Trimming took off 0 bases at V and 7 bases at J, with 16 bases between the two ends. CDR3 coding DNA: TGTGCTAGTGGTTTGGTCAGGCAGCCACCTGGGAATGAGCAGTTCTTC. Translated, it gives CASGLVRQPPGNEQFF.

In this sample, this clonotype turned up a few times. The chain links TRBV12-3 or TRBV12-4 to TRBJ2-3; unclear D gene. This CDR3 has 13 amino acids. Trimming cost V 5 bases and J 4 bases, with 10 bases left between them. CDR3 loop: CASSPLLSDTQYF. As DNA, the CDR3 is TGTGCCAGCAGTCCCCTACTGTCAGATACGCAGTATTTT.

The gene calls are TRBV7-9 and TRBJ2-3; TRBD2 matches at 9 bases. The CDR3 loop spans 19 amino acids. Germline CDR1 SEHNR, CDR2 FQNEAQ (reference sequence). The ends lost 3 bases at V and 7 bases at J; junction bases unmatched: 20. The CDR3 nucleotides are TGTGCCAGCAGCTTTCTCCCAGCGACTAGCGGTAATCATATGAATACGCAGTATTTT. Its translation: CASSFLPATSGNHMNTQYF. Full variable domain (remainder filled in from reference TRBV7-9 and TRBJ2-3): DTGVSQNPRHKITKRGQNVTFRCDPISEHNRLYWYRQTLGQGPEFLTYFQNEAQLEKSRLLSDRFSAERPKGSFSTLEIQRTEQGDSAMYLCASSFLPATSGNHMNTQYFGPGTRLTVL.

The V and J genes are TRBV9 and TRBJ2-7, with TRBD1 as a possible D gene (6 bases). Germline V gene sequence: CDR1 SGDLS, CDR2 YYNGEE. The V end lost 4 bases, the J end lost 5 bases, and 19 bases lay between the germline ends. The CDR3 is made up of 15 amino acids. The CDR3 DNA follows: TGTGCCAGCAGCCCTTCCGGGACACGAGCCGACGAGCAGTACTTC. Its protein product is CASSPSGTRADEQYF.

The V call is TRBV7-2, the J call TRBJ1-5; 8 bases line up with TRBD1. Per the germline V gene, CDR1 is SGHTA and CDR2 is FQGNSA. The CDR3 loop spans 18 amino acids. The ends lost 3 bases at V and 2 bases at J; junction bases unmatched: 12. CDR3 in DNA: TGTGCCAGCAGCTTTCAGACAGGGGTCGGCGTCGGCAATCAGCCCCAGCATTTT. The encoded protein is CASSFQTGVGVGNQPQHF.

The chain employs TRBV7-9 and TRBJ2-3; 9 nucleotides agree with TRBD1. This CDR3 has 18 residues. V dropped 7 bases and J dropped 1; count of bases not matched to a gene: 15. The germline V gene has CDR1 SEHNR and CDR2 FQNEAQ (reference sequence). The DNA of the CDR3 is TGTGCCAGCACCGATGAAGGGGACAGGGAGAGGGGCACAGATACGCAGTATTTT. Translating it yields CASTDEGDRERGTDTQYF.

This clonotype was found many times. In DNA, the CDR3 is TGTGCCAGCATCCGGCAGGCAGGGTCCTATGGCTACACCTTC. Translated: CASIRQAGSYGYTF. The rearrangement links TRBV7-2 to TRBJ1-2; D might be TRBD1 (5 bases). Deletions cut 7 bases from V and 4 bases from J, with 16 bases between. The CDR3 covers 14 residues. Germline V gene data show CDR1 as SGHTA and CDR2 as FQGNSA.

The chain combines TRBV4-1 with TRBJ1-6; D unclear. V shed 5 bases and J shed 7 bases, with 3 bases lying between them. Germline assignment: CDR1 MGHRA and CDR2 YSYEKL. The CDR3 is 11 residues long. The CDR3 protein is CASSGNSPLHF. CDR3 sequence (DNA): TGCGCCAGCAGCGGGAATTCACCCCTCCACTTT.

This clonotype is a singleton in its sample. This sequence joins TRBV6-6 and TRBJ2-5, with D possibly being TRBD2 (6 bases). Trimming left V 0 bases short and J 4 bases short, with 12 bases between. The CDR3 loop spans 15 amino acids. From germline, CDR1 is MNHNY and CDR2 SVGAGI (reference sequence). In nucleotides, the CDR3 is TGTGCCAGCAGTTACTCTGGTCAGGGAGGAGAGACCCAGTACTTC. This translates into CASSYSGQGGETQYF.

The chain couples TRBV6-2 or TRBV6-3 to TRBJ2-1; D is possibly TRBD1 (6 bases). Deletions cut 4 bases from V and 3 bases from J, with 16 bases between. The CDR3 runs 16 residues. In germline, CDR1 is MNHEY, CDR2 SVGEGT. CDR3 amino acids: CASSSYRDKGYNEQFF. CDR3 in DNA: TGTGCCAGCAGTTCTTACCGGGACAAGGGCTACAATGAGCAGTTCTTC.

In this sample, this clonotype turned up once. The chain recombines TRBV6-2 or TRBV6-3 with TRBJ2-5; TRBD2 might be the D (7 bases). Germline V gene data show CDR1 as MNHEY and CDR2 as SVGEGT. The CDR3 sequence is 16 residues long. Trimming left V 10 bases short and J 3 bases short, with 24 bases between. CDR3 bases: TGTGCCATACGGGGGACGGGGGGCATGGCAGAAGAGACCCAGTACTTC. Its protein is CAIRGTGGMAEETQYF.

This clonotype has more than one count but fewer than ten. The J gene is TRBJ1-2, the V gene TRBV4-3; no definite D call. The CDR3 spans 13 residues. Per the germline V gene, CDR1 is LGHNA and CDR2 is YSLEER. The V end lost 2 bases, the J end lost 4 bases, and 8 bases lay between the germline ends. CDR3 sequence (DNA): TGCGCCAGCAGCCAAACTGTTGTCTATGGCTACACCTTC. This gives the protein CASSQTVVYGYTF.